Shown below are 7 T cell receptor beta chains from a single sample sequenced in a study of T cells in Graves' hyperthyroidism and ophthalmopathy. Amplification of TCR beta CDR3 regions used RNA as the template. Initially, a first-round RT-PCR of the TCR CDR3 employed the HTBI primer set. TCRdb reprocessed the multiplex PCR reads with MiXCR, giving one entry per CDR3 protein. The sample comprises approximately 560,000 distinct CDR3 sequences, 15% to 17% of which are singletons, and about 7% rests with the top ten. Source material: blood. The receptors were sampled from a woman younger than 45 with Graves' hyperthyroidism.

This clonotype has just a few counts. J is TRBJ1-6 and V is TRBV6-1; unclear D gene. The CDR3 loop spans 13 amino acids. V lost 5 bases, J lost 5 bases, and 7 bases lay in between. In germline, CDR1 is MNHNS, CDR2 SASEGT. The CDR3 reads CASSFDHNSPLHF. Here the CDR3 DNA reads TGTGCCAGCAGTTTCGACCATAATTCACCCCTCCACTTT.

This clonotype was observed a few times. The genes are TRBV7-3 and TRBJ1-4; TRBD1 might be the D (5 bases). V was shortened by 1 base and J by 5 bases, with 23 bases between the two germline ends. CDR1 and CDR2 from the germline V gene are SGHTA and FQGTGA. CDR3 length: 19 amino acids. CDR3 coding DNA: TGTGCCAGCAGCTTAATGGGCTGGCAGGGCTTATCGGAGAATGAAAAACTGTTTTTT. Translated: CASSLMGWQGLSENEKLFF.

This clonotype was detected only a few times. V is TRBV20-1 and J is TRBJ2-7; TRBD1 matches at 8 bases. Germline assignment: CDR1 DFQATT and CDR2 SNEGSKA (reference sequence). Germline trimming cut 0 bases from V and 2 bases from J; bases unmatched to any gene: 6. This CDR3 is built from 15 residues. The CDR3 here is CSARDIRTGPYEQYF. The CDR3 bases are TGCAGTGCTAGAGATATCAGGACAGGGCCCTACGAGCAGTACTTC.

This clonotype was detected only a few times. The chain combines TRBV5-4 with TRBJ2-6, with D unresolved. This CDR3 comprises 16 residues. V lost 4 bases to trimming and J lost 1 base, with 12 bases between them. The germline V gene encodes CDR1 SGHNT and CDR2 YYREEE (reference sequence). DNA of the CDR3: TGTGCCAGCAGCGCATATAGGGTTTCTGGGGCCAACGTCCTGACTTTC. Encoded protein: CASSAYRVSGANVLTF.

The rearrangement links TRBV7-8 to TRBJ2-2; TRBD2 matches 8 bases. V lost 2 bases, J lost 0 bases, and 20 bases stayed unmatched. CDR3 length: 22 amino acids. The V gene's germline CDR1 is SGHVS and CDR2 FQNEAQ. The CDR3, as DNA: TGTGCCAGCAGCTTAAGGGGGGGGGGGGGCATCGATAGCGGGACGAACACCGGGGAGCTGTTTTTT. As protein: CASSLRGGGGIDSGTNTGELFF.

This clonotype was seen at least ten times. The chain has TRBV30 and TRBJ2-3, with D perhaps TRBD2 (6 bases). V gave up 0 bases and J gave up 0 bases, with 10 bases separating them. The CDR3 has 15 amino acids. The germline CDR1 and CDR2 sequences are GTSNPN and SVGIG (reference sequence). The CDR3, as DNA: TGTGCCTGGAGTGTACTAGCCATTAGCACAGATACGCAGTATTTT. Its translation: CAWSVLAISTDTQYF.

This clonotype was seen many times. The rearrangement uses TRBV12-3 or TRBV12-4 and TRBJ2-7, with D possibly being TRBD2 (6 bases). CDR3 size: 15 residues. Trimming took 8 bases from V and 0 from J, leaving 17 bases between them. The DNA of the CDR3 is TGTGCCAGCGTTAATGCCGGGACTGGCTCCTACGAGCAGTACTTC. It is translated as CASVNAGTGSYEQYF.